The 28 T cell receptor beta chains listed next were all sequenced from one sample in a study of OX40 agonist ivuxolimab in advanced cancers. TCRdb's copy holds only in-frame clones and misses some; the assay was immunoSEQ multiplex PCR. The table has under 55,000 clones, roughly 82% seen once. Here the sequenced sample was CD4+ or CD8+ T cells sorted from blood, taken in a trial of the OX40 agonist ivuxolimab. These receptors all stem from an adult with an advanced solid tumor such as melanoma, head and neck, liver or kidney cancer.

In nucleotides, the CDR3 is TGTGCCAGCAGCTTAGCGCAGACAGGGTTATATGGGACTGAAGCTTTCTTT. Protein sequence: CASSLAQTGLYGTEAFF. The gene calls are TRBV7-8 and TRBJ1-1, with 7 positions matching TRBD1. The CDR3 totals 17 residues. Germline CDR1 and CDR2: SGHVS and FQNEAQ. The trim removed 0 bases at V and 5 bases at J, leaving 12 bases unmatched.

This rearrangement joins TRBV10-3 to TRBJ2-3; unclear D gene. Per the germline V gene, CDR1 is ENHRY and CDR2 is SYGVKD. There are 14 residues in the CDR3. Trimming took 2 bases from V and 3 from J, leaving 9 bases between them. The CDR3 here is CAISEVVGTDTQYF. DNA for the CDR3: TGTGCCATCAGTGAGGTGGTGGGGACAGATACGCAGTATTTT.

The genes are TRBV30 and TRBJ1-4; TRBD1 matches at 7 bases. The CDR3 contains 18 residues. The V segment lost 3 bases and the J segment 4 bases; nucleotides outside the gene matches: 17. The germline V gene has CDR1 GTSNPN and CDR2 SVGIG (reference sequence). CDR3 loop: CAWSHETGVGGLNEKLFF. In nucleotides, the CDR3 is TGTGCCTGGAGCCATGAAACAGGGGTTGGGGGCCTTAATGAAAAACTGTTTTTT.

The chain is built from TRBV11-3 and TRBJ2-2, with D possibly TRBD2 on 5 matching bases. V was clipped by 1 base and J by 6 bases, with 6 bases between them. There are 13 residues in the CDR3. CDR1 is SGHNT and CDR2 is YENEEA in the germline V gene. The CDR3: CASSLGTAGELFF. CDR3 bases: TGTGCCAGCAGCTTAGGGACTGCCGGGGAGCTGTTTTTT.

This chain links TRBV5-4 with TRBJ1-1; D possibly corresponds to TRBD1 (5 bases). V gave up 6 bases and J gave up 0 bases, with 15 bases separating them. The CDR3 loop spans 15 amino acids. Germline lookup yields CDR1 SGHNT and CDR2 YYREEE (reference sequence). The CDR3 here is CASTPGPLVNTEAFF. Written as DNA, the CDR3 is TGTGCCAGCACCCCGGGACCGCTGGTGAACACTGAAGCTTTCTTT.

This chain uses TRBV5-6 with TRBJ2-2, with 9 bases that match TRBD2. The trim removed 1 base at V and 5 bases at J, leaving 0 bases unmatched. The CDR3 has 14 amino acids. Germline assignment: CDR1 SGHDT and CDR2 YYEEEE. CDR3 sequence: CASSLLAGTGELFF. The CDR3 region has the DNA TGTGCCAGCAGCTTGCTAGCGGGGACCGGGGAGCTGTTTTTT.

J is TRBJ1-5 and V is TRBV27; a weak D match, TRBD1 (6 bases). The germline V and J ends were trimmed by 4 bases and 0 bases, with 19 bases remaining between them. Germline-derived CDR1 and CDR2 are MNHEY and SMNVEV (reference sequence). The CDR3 consists of 18 residues. CDR3 DNA: TGTGCCAGCAGTTCATTGACAGGAGACGTTTATAGCAATCAGCCCCAGCATTTT. This translates into CASSSLTGDVYSNQPQHF.

This rearrangement joins TRBV18 to TRBJ1-5; D possibly corresponds to TRBD1 (6 bases). V was shortened by 2 bases and J by 6 bases, with 17 bases between the two germline ends. The CDR3 has 16 amino acids. The V gene's germline CDR1 is KGHSH and CDR2 LQKENI. CDR3 DNA sequence: TGTGCCAGCTCACCAAATCCTACAGGGTCAGGTCAGCCCCAGCATTTT. Residues: CASSPNPTGSGQPQHF. Drawing the rest from reference TRBV18 and TRBJ1-5, the complete variable domain is NAGVMQNPRHLVRRRGQEARLRCSPMKGHSHVYWYRQLPEEGLKFMVYLQKENIIDESGMPKERFSAEFPKEGPSILRIQQVVRGDSAAYFCASSPNPTGSGQPQHFGDGTRLSIL.

The J gene is TRBJ2-6, the V gene TRBV19; the D is unclear. The CDR3 length is 16 residues. Germline CDR1 is LNHDA and CDR2 is SQIVND (reference sequence). V lost 7 bases, J lost 0 bases, and 13 bases lay in between. The CDR3: CASTPAHNSGANVLTF. CDR3 nucleotide sequence: TGTGCCAGTACCCCCGCCCACAACTCTGGGGCCAACGTCCTGACTTTC.

The CDR3 is CASSQASYEQYF. The CDR3 DNA sequence: TGCGCCAGCAGCCAAGCCTCCTACGAGCAGTACTTC. The rearrangement links TRBV5-1 to TRBJ2-7; no clear D gene. V was cut by 4 bases and J by 0 bases, with 5 bases left in between. The CDR3 contains 12 residues. Germline V gene sequence: CDR1 SGHRS, CDR2 YFSETQ.

The V gene is TRBV7-8, the J gene TRBJ2-1; D is possibly TRBD1 or TRBD2 (7 bases each). V shed 5 bases and J shed 5 bases, with 16 bases lying between them. Germline values: CDR1 SGHVS, CDR2 FQNEAQ. The CDR3 length is 15 residues. CDR3 nucleotides: TGTGCCAGCAGCCCCCGACAGGGAGGGAACAATGAGCAGTTCTTC. Residues: CASSPRQGGNNEQFF.

The J gene is TRBJ2-5, the V gene TRBV5-6; D not certain. The germline V and J ends were trimmed by 2 bases and 7 bases, with 15 bases remaining between them. The germline V gene has CDR1 SGHDT and CDR2 YYEEEE. The CDR3 is 14 amino acids. CDR3 sequence (DNA): TGTGCCAGCAGCTTAGAAGGCCCCTCAGGGACCCAGTACTTC. It codes for CASSLEGPSGTQYF.

The J gene is TRBJ1-3, the V gene TRBV19; D gene unclear. Germline V gene lookup returns CDR1 LNHDA and CDR2 SQIVND (reference sequence). V was clipped by 4 bases and J by 2 bases, with 6 bases between them. The CDR3 runs to 13 residues. CDR3 coding DNA: TGTGCCAGTAGTAATGGGGCTGGAAACACCATATATTTT. The encoded protein is CASSNGAGNTIYF.

This chain joins TRBV6-5 and TRBJ1-1; D perhaps matches TRBD1 (6 bases). The CDR3 spans 14 residues. CDR1 and CDR2 from the germline V gene are MNHEY and SVGAGI. The V gene lost 2 bases and the J gene lost 1 base, with 8 bases spanning the gap. The CDR3 spells CASSYGGPNTEAFF. For the CDR3, the DNA is TGTGCCAGCAGTTACGGGGGGCCGAACACTGAAGCTTTCTTT.

V gene TRBV27 combines with J gene TRBJ2-5; TRBD1 aligns across 9 bases. This CDR3 spans 15 amino acids. V gave up 11 bases and J gave up 4 bases; unmatched junction bases: 14. Germline-derived CDR1 and CDR2 are MNHEY and SMNVEV (reference sequence). The CDR3 DNA reads as TGTGCCTCCCGACTCTCCAGGGGACAGGGAGAGACCCAGTACTTC. The encoded protein is CASRLSRGQGETQYF.

V gene TRBV19 combines with J gene TRBJ1-1; D might be TRBD1 (5 bases). This CDR3 comprises 16 residues. The germline V gene has CDR1 LNHDA and CDR2 SQIVND (reference sequence). The V gene lost 2 bases and the J gene lost 0 bases, with 13 bases spanning the gap. The CDR3 bases are TGTGCCAGTAGTATACTTTCCGGGACGGTGAACACTGAAGCTTTCTTT. Its protein product is CASSILSGTVNTEAFF.

The chain links TRBV28 to TRBJ2-7; D is unresolved. CDR1 and CDR2 (germline): MDHEN, SYDVKM. The CDR3 runs to 15 residues. Trimming took off 6 bases at V and 7 bases at J, with 22 bases between the two ends. In DNA, the CDR3 is TGTGCCAGCAGCCCTATACCCCTAACAGCGAGGGAGCAGTACTTC. It translates to CASSPIPLTAREQYF.

V gene TRBV15 combines with J gene TRBJ1-5; D gene uncertain. V was cut by 5 bases and J by 1 base, with 12 bases left in between. Germline-derived CDR1 and CDR2 are LNHNV and YYDKDF (reference sequence). This CDR3 spans 15 amino acids. The CDR3 DNA is TGTGCCACCAGCCTCCCTTTGGGGAGCAATCAGCCCCAGCATTTT. This encodes CATSLPLGSNQPQHF. The entire variable domain, with the rest obtained from reference TRBV15 and TRBJ1-5, is as follows: DAMVIQNPRYQVTQFGKPVTLSCSQTLNHNVMYWYQQKSSQAPKLLFHYYDKDFNNEADTPDNFQSRRPNTSFCFLDIRSPGLGDTAMYLCATSLPLGSNQPQHFGDGTRLSIL.

The V gene is TRBV5-4, the J gene TRBJ2-1; 11 bases match TRBD2. The CDR3 has 13 residues. Losses at the gene ends were 4 bases for V and 9 bases for J; bases not matched to a gene: 3. CDR1 is SGHNT, CDR2 YYREEE, per germline (reference sequence). CDR3 nucleotide sequence: TGTGCCAGCAGCCCCGGGACTAGCGGTGAGCAGTTCTTC. It yields the protein CASSPGTSGEQFF.

The chain couples TRBV25-1 to TRBJ1-2, with 8 bases that match TRBD1. Germline V lookup: CDR1 MGHDK, CDR2 SYGVNS. The CDR3 has 15 residues. The V gene end was trimmed by 6 bases and the J gene end by 8 bases; junction bases not matched to a gene: 14. The CDR3 sequence: CASSSLGGTGLGYTF. In DNA form, the CDR3 reads TGTGCCAGCAGCTCCCTCGGCGGGACAGGATTAGGCTACACCTTC.

This chain joins TRBV15 and TRBJ2-1; TRBD2 agrees at 8 bases. The CDR3 covers 15 residues. Germline CDR1 reads LNHNV; CDR2 reads YYDKDF (reference sequence). J gave up 3 bases and V 4 bases, and 5 bases lay outside the gene matches. The CDR3 DNA sequence: TGTGCCACCAGCACAGGCGGGAGGAACTACAATGAGCAGTTCTTC. It yields the protein CATSTGGRNYNEQFF. Looking up the rest from reference TRBV15 and TRBJ2-1 gives the full variable domain: DAMVIQNPRYQVTQFGKPVTLSCSQTLNHNVMYWYQQKSSQAPKLLFHYYDKDFNNEADTPDNFQSRRPNTSFCFLDIRSPGLGDTAMYLCATSTGGRNYNEQFFGPGTRLTVL.

The chain is built from TRBV5-1 and TRBJ2-3; perhaps TRBD1 as D (5 bases). Looked up from germline, CDR1 is SGHRS and CDR2 is YFSETQ. Deletions cut 5 bases from V and 2 bases from J, with 9 bases between. This CDR3 is 13 amino acids long. The CDR3 nucleotides read TGCGCCAGCAGGACAGAGTCCACAGATACGCAGTATTTT. It specifies CASRTESTDTQYF.

The J gene is TRBJ2-4, the V gene TRBV6-6; D not resolved. This CDR3 region has 15 residues. In germline, CDR1 is MNHNY, CDR2 SVGAGI (reference sequence). Trimming removed 7 bases at V and 0 bases at J, with 13 bases between. The CDR3 nucleotides are TGTGCCAGCAAAGGGCAGCGTATAGCCAAAAACATTCAGTACTTC. It encodes CASKGQRIAKNIQYF.

The chain couples TRBV29-1 to TRBJ2-7; D unclear. Trimming removed 4 bases from V and 4 bases from J, with 14 bases in between. Looked up from germline, CDR1 is SQVTM and CDR2 is ANQGSEA. The CDR3 sequence is 13 residues long. CDR3 sequence reads: CSVVPRLRYEQYF. CDR3 coding DNA: TGCAGCGTTGTACCCCGACTGCGGTACGAGCAGTACTTC.

This chain links TRBV7-3 with TRBJ2-6; D remains ambiguous. The CDR3 has 15 residues. The ends were cut back, 3 bases at V and 1 base at J, with 7 bases in the middle. The V gene's germline CDR1 is SGHTA and CDR2 FQGTGA. CDR3 sequence: CASSFGGSGANVLTF. CDR3 DNA sequence: TGTGCCAGCAGCTTCGGCGGATCTGGGGCCAACGTCCTGACTTTC. Using reference TRBV7-3 and TRBJ2-6 for the parts outside the CDR3, the full variable domain is GAGVSQTPSNKVTEKGKYVELRCDPISGHTALYWYRQSLGQGPEFLIYFQGTGAADDSGLPNDRFFAVRPEGSVSTLKIQRTERGDSAVYLCASSFGGSGANVLTFGAGSRLTVL.

This rearrangement joins TRBV5-6 to TRBJ2-3; tentatively, D is TRBD1 (5 bases). The germline V gene has CDR1 SGHDT and CDR2 YYEEEE. The CDR3 has 15 residues. V shed 2 bases and J shed 4 bases, with 14 bases lying between them. CDR3 coding DNA: TGTGCCAGCAGCTTTTTTGGCAGGGCAGCAGATACGCAGTATTTT. Translating gives CASSFFGRAADTQYF.

In this sample, this clone turned up a few times. CDR3 loop: CASSQQGFDYGYTF. In DNA, the CDR3 is TGTGCCAGCAGCCAACAGGGGTTTGACTATGGCTACACCTTC. This chain joins TRBV28 and TRBJ1-2, with TRBD1 identical over 7 bases. The V gene end was trimmed by 6 bases and the J gene end by 3 bases; junction bases not matched to a gene: 7. The germline CDR1 and CDR2 sequences are MDHEN and SYDVKM. This CDR3 has 14 residues.

The rearrangement uses TRBV6-5 and TRBJ1-5, with D perhaps TRBD1 (6 bases). Germline values: CDR1 MNHEY, CDR2 SVGAGI. V was shortened by 8 bases and J by 1 base, with 15 bases between the two germline ends. The CDR3 contains 15 residues. The CDR3 bases are TGTGCCAGCGGAACCTCAGGGGTCAGCAATCAGCCCCAGCATTTT. As protein: CASGTSGVSNQPQHF.